These 17 T cell receptor beta chains came from one sample sequenced in a study of tumour-infiltrating T cells in Burkitt lymphoma (dated by TCRdb to 2020 to 2022). Receptor amplification or capture employed the immunoSEQ multiplex PCR assay. The source is immuneACCESS, and TCRdb retained only in-frame sequences with V and J called. Part of the clones is not carried over; for the studies checked, unresolved V genes explain less than half of this, and the remainder is unexplained. The sample profile shows roughly 2,600 clones; around 81% of them were found once. Clones ranked in the top ten supply about 6% of the sample. The sample consisted of tumor tissue. These receptors came from a human donor with diffuse large B-cell lymphoma.

The chain combines TRBV5-6 with TRBJ2-3, with D perhaps assigned TRBD1 or TRBD2 (5 bases each). Trimming removed 4 bases at V and 0 bases at J, with 18 bases between. The CDR3 contains 17 residues. CDR1 is SGHDT, CDR2 YYEEEE, per germline. The CDR3 DNA reads TGTGCCAGCAGCCTCGGGGCTAGCAGCACTAGCACAGATACGCAGTATTTT. Its protein is CASSLGASSTSTDTQYF.

As DNA, the CDR3 is TGTGCCAGCAGCCAGCTAGGCGCAGGGTCTTCTGAAGCTTTCTTT. Its translation: CASSQLGAGSSEAFF. The chain couples TRBV14 to TRBJ1-1; a weak D match, TRBD1 (5 bases). Germline V CDR1 and CDR2: SGHDN, FVKESK. V gave up 3 bases and J gave up 6 bases, with 17 bases separating them. The CDR3 has 15 residues.

This chain connects TRBV11-3 to TRBJ2-2; D not certain. The CDR3 contains 15 residues. Germline CDR1 SGHNT, CDR2 YENEEA. V lost 5 bases to trimming and J lost 0 bases, with 10 bases between them. CDR3 region: CASSLERSNTGELFF. The CDR3 DNA is TGTGCCAGCAGCCTCGAGCGCTCGAACACCGGGGAGCTGTTTTTT.

The V call is TRBV4-2, the J call TRBJ2-5, with 9 bases lining up with TRBD1. Germline CDR1 LGHNA, CDR2 YNFKEQ. V shed 8 bases and J 5 bases; nucleotides not matched to a gene: 12. This CDR3 is 15 amino acids long. The chain's CDR3 is CASGGEGQGLETQYF. DNA for the CDR3: TGTGCCAGCGGAGGGGAGGGACAGGGTTTGGAGACCCAGTACTTC.

Comment on this clone: One end of the junction varies from germline; a read error may be responsible. The chain couples TRBV7-2 to TRBJ2-1; 10 bases align to TRBD2. This CDR3 contains 14 residues. CDR1 SGHTA and CDR2 FQGNSA come from the germline V gene. CDR3: CASSIAGGPNEQFF. Written as DNA, the CDR3 is TGTGCCAGCAGCATAGCGGGGGGACCCAATGAGCAGTTCTTC.

V is TRBV4-2 and J is TRBJ2-7; D unclear. CDR1 is LGHNA, CDR2 YNFKEQ, per germline. This CDR3 comprises 15 residues. V was trimmed by 1 base and J by 0 bases, leaving 10 bases between them. This chain's CDR3 is CASSQAGSSSYEQYF. CDR3 bases: TGTGCCAGCAGCCAAGCTGGCAGTAGCTCCTACGAGCAGTACTTC.

This clone was seen just once. The DNA for the CDR3 is TGTGCCAGTAGTATGGCCAGACAAGAGACCCAGTACTTC. It translates to CASSMARQETQYF. This chain uses TRBV19 with TRBJ2-5; D is undetermined. This CDR3 comprises 13 residues. CDR1 is LNHDA and CDR2 is SQIVND in the germline V gene (reference sequence). Trimming left V 3 bases short and J 2 bases short, with 7 bases between.

This rearrangement joins TRBV7-9 to TRBJ1-5; the D gene is possibly TRBD1 (6 bases). The CDR3 runs to 14 residues. Germline V gene sequence: CDR1 SEHNR, CDR2 FQNEAQ (reference sequence). V shed 5 bases and J shed 3 bases, with 11 bases lying between them. In DNA form, the CDR3 reads TGTGCCAGCAGCCCGGGGACACTCAATCAGCCCCAGCATTTT. Translation: CASSPGTLNQPQHF. Variable domain in full (rest from reference TRBV7-9 and TRBJ1-5): DTGVSQNPRHKITKRGQNVTFRCDPISEHNRLYWYRQTLGQGPEFLTYFQNEAQLEKSRLLSDRFSAERPKGSFSTLEIQRTEQGDSAMYLCASSPGTLNQPQHFGDGTRLSIL.

The V and J genes are TRBV7-6 and TRBJ1-1; the D gene is possibly TRBD1 (5 bases). CDR3 length: 15 residues. V dropped 0 bases and J dropped 3 bases, with 11 bases sitting between them. CDR1 is SGHVS and CDR2 is FNYEAQ in the germline V gene. The CDR3: CASSLARGGDTEAFF. CDR3 nucleotides: TGTGCCAGCAGCTTAGCGCGGGGGGGTGACACTGAAGCTTTCTTT.

The genes are TRBV4-3 and TRBJ1-2; TRBD1 agrees at 7 bases. J was trimmed by 7 bases and V by 1 base; bases with no gene match: 12. The CDR3 runs to 16 residues. Germline values: CDR1 LGHNA, CDR2 YSLEER. The CDR3 DNA reads as TGCGCCAGCAGCCAAGGATACAATAGACAGGGTGGTGGCTACACCTTC. This gives the protein CASSQGYNRQGGGYTF.

The genes are TRBV28 and TRBJ1-5; D is unresolved. The V end was cut by 3 bases, the J end by 0 bases, with 12 bases between. From germline, CDR1 is MDHEN and CDR2 SYDVKM. The CDR3 is made up of 16 amino acids. CDR3 residues: CASSFQQSHSNQPQHF. CDR3 coding DNA: TGTGCCAGCAGTTTTCAACAGTCCCATAGCAATCAGCCCCAGCATTTT.

This chain joins TRBV7-2 and TRBJ2-7; D is unresolved. Trimming pared 5 bases from V and 9 bases from J, leaving 14 bases between. Looked up from germline, CDR1 is SGHTA and CDR2 is FQGNSA. The CDR3 contains 12 residues. CDR3 DNA sequence: TGTGCCAGCAGCCCCCCGGTGTCGGTGCAGTACTTC. It encodes CASSPPVSVQYF.

The chain carries TRBV19 and TRBJ2-5; weak D call: TRBD2 (6 bases). The germline V gene has CDR1 LNHDA and CDR2 SQIVND (reference sequence). Trimming left V 1 base short and J 3 bases short, with 6 bases between. This CDR3 spans 13 amino acids. CDR3 protein: CASSIAGEETQYF. The CDR3 coding sequence is TGTGCCAGTAGTATAGCGGGAGAAGAGACCCAGTACTTC.

This chain connects TRBV7-9 to TRBJ2-5; no reliable D call. V gave up 1 base and J gave up 7 bases, with 4 bases separating them. The CDR3 length is 11 residues. CDR1 and CDR2 from the germline V gene are SEHNR and FQNEAQ (reference sequence). DNA of the CDR3: TGTGCCAGCAGCTTAGTAGTGACCCAGTACTTC. Encoded protein: CASSLVVTQYF.

The chain couples TRBV4-1 to TRBJ2-5; 7 nucleotides agree with TRBD1. There are 17 residues in the CDR3. V dropped 0 bases and J dropped 5; count of bases not matched to a gene: 12. The germline CDR1 and CDR2 sequences are MGHRA and YSYEKL. This chain's CDR3 is CASSQDTETGYSETQYF. The CDR3 nucleotides are TGCGCCAGCAGCCAAGATACGGAGACAGGGTATTCGGAGACCCAGTACTTC.

This clone was seen a few times. This chain's CDR3 is CASSLVLGLANSYNEQFF. In nucleotides, the CDR3 is TGTGCCAGCAGCTTAGTATTGGGACTAGCGAACTCCTACAATGAGCAGTTCTTC. The chain links TRBV7-2 to TRBJ2-1, with TRBD2 identical over 10 bases. Losses at the gene ends were 1 base for V and 0 bases for J; bases not matched to a gene: 6. Looked up from germline, CDR1 is SGHTA and CDR2 is FQGNSA. There are 18 residues in the CDR3.

This clone was observed a handful of times. The genes are TRBV5-1 and TRBJ1-1, with TRBD1 matching over 8 bases. Looked up from germline, CDR1 is SGHRS and CDR2 is YFSETQ. The CDR3 has 14 amino acids. V was clipped by 4 bases and J by 4 bases; unmatched bases: 6. CDR3 nucleotide sequence: TGCGCCAGCAGCACTAGACAGGGGATCACTGAAGCTTTCTTT. Translation gives CASSTRQGITEAFF. Together with reference TRBV5-1 and TRBJ1-1, the CDR3 gives the full variable domain: KAGVTQTPRYLIKTRGQQVTLSCSPISGHRSVSWYQQTPGQGLQFLFEYFSETQRNKGNFPGRFSGRQFSNSRSEMNVSTLELGDSALYLCASSTRQGITEAFFGQGTRLTVV.